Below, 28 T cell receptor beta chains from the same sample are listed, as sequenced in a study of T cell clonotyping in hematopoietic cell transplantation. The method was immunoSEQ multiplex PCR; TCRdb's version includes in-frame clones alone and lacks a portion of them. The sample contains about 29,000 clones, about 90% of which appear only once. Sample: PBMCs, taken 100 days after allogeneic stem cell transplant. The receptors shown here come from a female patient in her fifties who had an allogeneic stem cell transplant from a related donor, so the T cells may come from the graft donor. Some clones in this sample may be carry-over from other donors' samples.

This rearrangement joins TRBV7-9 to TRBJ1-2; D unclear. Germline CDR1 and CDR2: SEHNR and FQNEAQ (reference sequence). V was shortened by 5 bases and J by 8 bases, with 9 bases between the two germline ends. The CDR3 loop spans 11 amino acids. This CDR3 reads CASSLFAGYTF. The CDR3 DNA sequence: TGTGCCAGCAGCCTCTTTGCCGGCTACACCTTC.

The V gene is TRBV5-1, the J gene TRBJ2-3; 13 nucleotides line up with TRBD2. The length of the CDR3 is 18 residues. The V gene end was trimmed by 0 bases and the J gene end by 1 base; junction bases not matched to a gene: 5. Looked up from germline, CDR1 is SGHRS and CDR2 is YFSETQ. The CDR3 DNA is TGCGCCAGCAGCTTGGAAACTAGCGGGGGGGTTGGCACAGATACGCAGTATTTT. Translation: CASSLETSGGVGTDTQYF.

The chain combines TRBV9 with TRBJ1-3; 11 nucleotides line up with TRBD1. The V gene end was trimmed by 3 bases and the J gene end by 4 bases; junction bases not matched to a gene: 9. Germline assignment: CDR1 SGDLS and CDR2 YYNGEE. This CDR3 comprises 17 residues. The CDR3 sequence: CASSAGQGALAGNTIYF. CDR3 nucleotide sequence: TGTGCCAGCAGCGCCGGACAGGGGGCGCTCGCCGGAAACACCATATATTTT.

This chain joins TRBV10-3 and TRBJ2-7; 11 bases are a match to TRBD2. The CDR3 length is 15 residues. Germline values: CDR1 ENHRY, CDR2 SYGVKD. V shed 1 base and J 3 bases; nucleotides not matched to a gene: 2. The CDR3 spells CAISELGTSGYEQYF. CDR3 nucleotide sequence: TGTGCCATCAGTGAGTTGGGGACTAGCGGCTACGAGCAGTACTTC.

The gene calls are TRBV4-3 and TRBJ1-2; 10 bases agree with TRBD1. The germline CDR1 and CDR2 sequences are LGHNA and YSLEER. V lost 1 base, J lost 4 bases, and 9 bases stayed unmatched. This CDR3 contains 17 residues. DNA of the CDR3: TGCGCCAGCAGCCAAGTCCCGGACAGGGGGTTTCTCTATGGCTACACCTTC. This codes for CASSQVPDRGFLYGYTF.

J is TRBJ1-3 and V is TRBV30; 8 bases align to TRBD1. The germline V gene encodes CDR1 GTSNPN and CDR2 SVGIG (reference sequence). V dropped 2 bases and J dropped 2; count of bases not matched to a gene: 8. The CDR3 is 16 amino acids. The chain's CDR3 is CAWSTGTGRPGNTIYF. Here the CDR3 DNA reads TGTGCCTGGAGTACCGGGACAGGAAGACCTGGAAACACCATATATTTT.

CDR3 in amino acids: CASSLETGGGYTF. The CDR3 DNA is TGTGCCAGCAGCTTGGAGACAGGGGGCGGCTACACCTTC. This chain uses TRBV5-4 with TRBJ1-2; 10 bases line up with TRBD1. The germline V gene has CDR1 SGHNT and CDR2 YYREEE (reference sequence). V trimming: 0 bases; J trimming: 8 bases; junction bases outside the gene matches: 1. CDR3 size: 13 residues.

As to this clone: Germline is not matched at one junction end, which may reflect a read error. The CDR3 nucleotides are TGCGCGAGCAAACGGCAAGGACAGGGAAGAGGTGACACTGAAGCTTTCTTT. Translating it yields CASKRQGQGRGDTEAFF. This chain links TRBV4-1 with TRBJ1-1; 8 positions agree with TRBD1. Germline CDR1 is MGHRA and CDR2 is YSYEKL. This CDR3 has 17 amino acids.

The chain's CDR3 is CAISSKTGVSMNTEAFF. Here the CDR3 DNA reads TGTGCCATCAGTTCGAAGACAGGGGTTAGCATGAACACTGAAGCTTTCTTT. The chain carries TRBV10-3 and TRBJ1-1; 8 bases align to TRBD1. The CDR3 spans 17 residues. In germline, CDR1 is ENHRY, CDR2 SYGVKD. V lost 5 bases, J lost 0 bases, and 11 bases stayed unmatched.

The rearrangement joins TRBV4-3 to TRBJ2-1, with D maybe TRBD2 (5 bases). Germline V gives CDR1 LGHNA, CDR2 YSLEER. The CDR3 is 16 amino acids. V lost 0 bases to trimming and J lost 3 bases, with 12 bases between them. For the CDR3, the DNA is TGCGCCAGCAGCCAAGAGCAAGCGGTGGTCTACAATGAGCAGTTCTTC. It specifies CASSQEQAVVYNEQFF.

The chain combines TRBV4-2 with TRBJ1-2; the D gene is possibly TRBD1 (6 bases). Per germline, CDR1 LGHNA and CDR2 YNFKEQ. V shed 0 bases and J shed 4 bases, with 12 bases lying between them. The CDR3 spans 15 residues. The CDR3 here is CASSQEFDRSYGYTF. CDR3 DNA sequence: TGTGCCAGCAGCCAAGAATTCGACAGGAGCTATGGCTACACCTTC.

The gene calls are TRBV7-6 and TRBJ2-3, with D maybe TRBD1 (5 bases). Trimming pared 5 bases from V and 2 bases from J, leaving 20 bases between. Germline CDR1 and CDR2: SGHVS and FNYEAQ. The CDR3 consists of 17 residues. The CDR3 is CASSATPPARATDTQYF. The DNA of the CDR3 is TGTGCCAGCAGCGCCACCCCCCCAGCCAGGGCCACAGATACGCAGTATTTT.

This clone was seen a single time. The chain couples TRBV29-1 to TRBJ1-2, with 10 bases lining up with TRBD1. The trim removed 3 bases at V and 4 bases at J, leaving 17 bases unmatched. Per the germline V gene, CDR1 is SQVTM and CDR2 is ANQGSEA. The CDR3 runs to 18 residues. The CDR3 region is CSVDYAPTRGQGTYGYTF. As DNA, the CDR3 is TGCAGCGTTGATTACGCCCCTACCCGGGGACAGGGGACCTATGGCTACACCTTC.

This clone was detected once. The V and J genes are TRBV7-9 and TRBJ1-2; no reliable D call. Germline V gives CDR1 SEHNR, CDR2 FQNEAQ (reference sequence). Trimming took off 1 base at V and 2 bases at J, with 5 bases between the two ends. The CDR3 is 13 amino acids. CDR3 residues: CASSLGENYGYTF. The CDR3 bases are TGTGCCAGCAGCTTAGGCGAAAACTATGGCTACACCTTC.

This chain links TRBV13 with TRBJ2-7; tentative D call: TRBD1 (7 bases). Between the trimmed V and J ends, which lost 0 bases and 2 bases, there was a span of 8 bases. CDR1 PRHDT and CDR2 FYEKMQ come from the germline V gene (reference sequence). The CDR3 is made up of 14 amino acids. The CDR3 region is CASSLGRGAYEQYF. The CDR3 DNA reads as TGTGCCAGCAGCTTAGGCAGGGGGGCCTACGAGCAGTACTTC.

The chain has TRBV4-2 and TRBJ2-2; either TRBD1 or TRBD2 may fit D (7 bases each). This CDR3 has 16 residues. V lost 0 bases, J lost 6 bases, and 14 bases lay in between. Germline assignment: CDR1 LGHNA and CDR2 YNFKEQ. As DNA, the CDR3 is TGTGCCAGCAGCCAAGATTGGGAGGGGGCATCCGGGGAGCTGTTTTTT. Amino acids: CASSQDWEGASGELFF.

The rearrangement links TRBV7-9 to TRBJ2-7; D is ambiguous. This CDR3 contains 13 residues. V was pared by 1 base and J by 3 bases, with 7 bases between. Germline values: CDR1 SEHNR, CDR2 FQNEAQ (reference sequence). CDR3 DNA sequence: TGTGCCAGCAGCTTAGTTGGGGTCTACGAGCAGTACTTC. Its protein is CASSLVGVYEQYF.

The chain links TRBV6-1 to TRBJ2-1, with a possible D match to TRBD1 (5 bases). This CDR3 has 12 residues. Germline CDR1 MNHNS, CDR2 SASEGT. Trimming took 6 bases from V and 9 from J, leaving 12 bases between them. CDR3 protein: CASSDPGFEQFF. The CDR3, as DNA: TGTGCCAGCAGCGACCCAGGGTTTGAGCAGTTCTTC.

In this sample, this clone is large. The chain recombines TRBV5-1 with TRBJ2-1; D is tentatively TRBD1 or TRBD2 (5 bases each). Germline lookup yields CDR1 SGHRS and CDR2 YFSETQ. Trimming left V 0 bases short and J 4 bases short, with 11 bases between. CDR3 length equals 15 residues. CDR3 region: CASSLGYGAYNEQFF. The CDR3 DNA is TGCGCCAGCAGCTTGGGGTACGGGGCTTACAATGAGCAGTTCTTC.

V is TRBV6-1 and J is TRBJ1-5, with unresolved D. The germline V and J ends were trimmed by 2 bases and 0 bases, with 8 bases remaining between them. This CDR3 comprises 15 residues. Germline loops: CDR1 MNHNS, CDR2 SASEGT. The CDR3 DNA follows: TGTGCCAGCAGTGAAATACGGAATAGCAATCAGCCCCAGCATTTT. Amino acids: CASSEIRNSNQPQHF.

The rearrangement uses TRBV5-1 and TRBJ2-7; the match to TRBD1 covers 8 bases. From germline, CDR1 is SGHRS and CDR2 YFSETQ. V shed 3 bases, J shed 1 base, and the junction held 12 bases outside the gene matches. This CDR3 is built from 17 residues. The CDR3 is CASSSPARDRWSYEQYF. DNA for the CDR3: TGCGCCAGCAGCTCCCCCGCCCGGGACAGGTGGTCCTACGAGCAGTACTTC.

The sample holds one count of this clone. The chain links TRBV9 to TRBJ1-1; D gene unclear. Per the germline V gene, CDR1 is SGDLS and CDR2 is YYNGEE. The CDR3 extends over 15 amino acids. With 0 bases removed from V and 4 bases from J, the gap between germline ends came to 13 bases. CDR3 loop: CASSVDPVASTEAFF. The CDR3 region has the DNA TGTGCCAGCAGCGTAGACCCAGTGGCTTCCACTGAAGCTTTCTTT.

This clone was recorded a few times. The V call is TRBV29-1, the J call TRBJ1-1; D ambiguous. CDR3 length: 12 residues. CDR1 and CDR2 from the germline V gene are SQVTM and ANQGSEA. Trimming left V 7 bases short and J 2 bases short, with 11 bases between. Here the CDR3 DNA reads TGCAGCGGAGCTTACGATAACACTGAAGCTTTCTTT. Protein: CSGAYDNTEAFF. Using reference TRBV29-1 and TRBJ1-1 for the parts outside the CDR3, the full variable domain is SAVISQKPSRDICQRGTSLTIQCQVDSQVTMMFWYRQQPGQSLTLIATANQGSEATYESGFVIDKFPISRPNLTFSTLTVSNMSPEDSSIYLCSGAYDNTEAFFGQGTRLTVV.

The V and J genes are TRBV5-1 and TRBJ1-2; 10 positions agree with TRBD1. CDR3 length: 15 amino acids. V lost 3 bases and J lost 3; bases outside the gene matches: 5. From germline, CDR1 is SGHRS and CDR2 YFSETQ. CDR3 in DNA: TGCGCCAGCAGCTCGGGACAGGGGAACGACTATGGCTACACCTTC. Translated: CASSSGQGNDYGYTF.

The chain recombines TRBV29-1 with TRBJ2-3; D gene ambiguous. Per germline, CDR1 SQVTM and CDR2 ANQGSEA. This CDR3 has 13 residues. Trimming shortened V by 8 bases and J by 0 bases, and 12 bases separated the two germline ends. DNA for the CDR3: TGCAGCCTAGAACAGCTAAGCACAGATACGCAGTATTTT. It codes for CSLEQLSTDTQYF.

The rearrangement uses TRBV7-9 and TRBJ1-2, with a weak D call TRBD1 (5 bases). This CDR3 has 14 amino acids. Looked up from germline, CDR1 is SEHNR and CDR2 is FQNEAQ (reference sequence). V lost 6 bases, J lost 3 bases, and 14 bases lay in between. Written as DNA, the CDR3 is TGTGCCAGCAGATCGGGGGAAGGGGACTATGGCTACACCTTC. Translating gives CASRSGEGDYGYTF.

CDR3 sequence reads: CASSLTSGTGSYEQYF. CDR3 DNA: TGTGCCAGCAGCTTAACGTCCGGGACGGGCTCCTACGAGCAGTACTTC. This chain links TRBV11-1 with TRBJ2-7; D may correspond to TRBD1 or TRBD2 (5 bases each). With 2 bases removed from V and 0 bases from J, the gap between germline ends came to 14 bases. This CDR3 is 16 amino acids long. Germline-derived CDR1 and CDR2 are SGHAT and FQDESV (reference sequence). The whole variable domain, remainder taken from reference TRBV11-1 and TRBJ2-7, is EAEVAQSPRYKITEKSQAVAFWCDPISGHATLYWYRQILGQGPELLVQFQDESVVDDSQLPKDRFSAERLKGVDSTLKIQPAELGDSAMYLCASSLTSGTGSYEQYFGPGTRLTVT.

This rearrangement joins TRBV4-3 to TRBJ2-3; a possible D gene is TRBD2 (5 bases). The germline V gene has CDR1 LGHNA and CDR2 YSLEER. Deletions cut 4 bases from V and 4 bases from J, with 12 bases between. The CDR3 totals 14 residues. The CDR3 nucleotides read TGCGCCAGCAGCCTCAGCGGCACATCAGATACGCAGTATTTT. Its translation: CASSLSGTSDTQYF.